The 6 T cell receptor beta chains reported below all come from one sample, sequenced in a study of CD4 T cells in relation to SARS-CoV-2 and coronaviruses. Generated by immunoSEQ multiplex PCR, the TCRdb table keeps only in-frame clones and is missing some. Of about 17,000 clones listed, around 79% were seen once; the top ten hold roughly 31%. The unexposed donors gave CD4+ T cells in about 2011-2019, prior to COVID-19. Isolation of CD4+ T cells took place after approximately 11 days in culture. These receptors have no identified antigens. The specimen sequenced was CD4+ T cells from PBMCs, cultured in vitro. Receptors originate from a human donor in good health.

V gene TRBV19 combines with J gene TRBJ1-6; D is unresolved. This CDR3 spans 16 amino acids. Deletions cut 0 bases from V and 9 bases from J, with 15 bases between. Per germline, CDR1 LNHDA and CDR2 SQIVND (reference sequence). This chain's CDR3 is CASSIEGSGVISPLHF. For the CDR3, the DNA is TGTGCCAGTAGTATAGAAGGTAGCGGTGTGATTTCACCCCTCCACTTT.

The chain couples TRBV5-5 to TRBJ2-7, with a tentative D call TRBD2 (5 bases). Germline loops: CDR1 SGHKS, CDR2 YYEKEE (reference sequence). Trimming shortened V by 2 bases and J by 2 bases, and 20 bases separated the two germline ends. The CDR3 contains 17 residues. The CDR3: CASSFGMNTRSTYEQYF. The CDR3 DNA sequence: TGTGCCAGCAGCTTTGGGATGAACACTAGAAGTACCTACGAGCAGTACTTC.

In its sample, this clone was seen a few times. CDR3 nucleotide sequence: TGCAGCGTTGAAGGGCGGGCCAGGGCCGGCTACACCTTC. Translating gives CSVEGRARAGYTF. The rearrangement uses TRBV29-1 and TRBJ1-2, with D tentatively TRBD1 (5 bases). Trimming stripped 1 base from V and 8 bases from J, with 14 bases between. The CDR3 length is 13 residues. Germline CDR1 SQVTM, CDR2 ANQGSEA.

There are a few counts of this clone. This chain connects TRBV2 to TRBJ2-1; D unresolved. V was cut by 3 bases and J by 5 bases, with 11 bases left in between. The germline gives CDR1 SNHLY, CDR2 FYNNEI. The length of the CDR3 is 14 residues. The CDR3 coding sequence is TGTGCCAGCAGTGATTTGGTAGGGAACAATGAGCAGTTCTTC. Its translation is CASSDLVGNNEQFF.

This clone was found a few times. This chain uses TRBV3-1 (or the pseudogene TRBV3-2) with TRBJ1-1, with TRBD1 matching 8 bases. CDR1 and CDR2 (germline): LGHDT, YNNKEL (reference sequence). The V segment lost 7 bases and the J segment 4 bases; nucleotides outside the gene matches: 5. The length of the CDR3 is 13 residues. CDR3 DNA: TGTGCCAGCAACGGACAGGGCGGCACTGAAGCTTTCTTT. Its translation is CASNGQGGTEAFF.

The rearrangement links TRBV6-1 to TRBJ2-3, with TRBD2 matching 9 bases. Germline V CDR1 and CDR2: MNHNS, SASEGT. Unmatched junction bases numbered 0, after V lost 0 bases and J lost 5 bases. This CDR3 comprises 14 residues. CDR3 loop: CASSEASGRDTQYF. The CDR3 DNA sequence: TGTGCCAGCAGTGAAGCTAGCGGGAGAGATACGCAGTATTTT.